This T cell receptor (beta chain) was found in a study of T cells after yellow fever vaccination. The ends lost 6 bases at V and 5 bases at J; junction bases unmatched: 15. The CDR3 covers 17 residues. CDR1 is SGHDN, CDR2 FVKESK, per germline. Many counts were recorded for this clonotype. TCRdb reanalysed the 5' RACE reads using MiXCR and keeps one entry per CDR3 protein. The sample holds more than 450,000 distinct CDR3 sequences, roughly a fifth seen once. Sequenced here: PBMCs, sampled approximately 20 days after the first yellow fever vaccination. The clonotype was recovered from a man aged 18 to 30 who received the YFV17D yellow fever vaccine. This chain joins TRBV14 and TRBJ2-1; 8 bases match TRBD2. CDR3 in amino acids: CASSYITGGRYNNEQFF. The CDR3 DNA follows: TGTGCCAGCAGTTACATCACGGGGGGGCGATACAACAATGAGCAGTTCTTC.